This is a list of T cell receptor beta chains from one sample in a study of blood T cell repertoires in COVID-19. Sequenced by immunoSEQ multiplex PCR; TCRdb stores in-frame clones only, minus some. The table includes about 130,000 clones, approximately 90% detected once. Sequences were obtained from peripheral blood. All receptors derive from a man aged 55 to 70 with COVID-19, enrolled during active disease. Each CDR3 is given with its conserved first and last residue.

CASSLATSGGAETQYF TRBJ2-5 TRBV5-1
CASSLVLAGVDEQYF TRBJ2-7 TRBV5-4
CASSLRRGLHTDTQYF TRBJ2-3 TRBV7-2
CASSLAAGRDQPQHF TRBJ1-5 TRBV7-9
CASSHCSRAGAQPQHF TRBJ1-5 TRBV3-1/TRBV3-2
CASSFRRGNTEAFF TRBJ1-1 TRBV11-1
CASRLGRTNYNSPLHF TRBJ1-6 TRBV27
CASSEAGGASEQYF TRBJ2-7 TRBV2
CSGGQVYEQYF TRBJ2-7 TRBV29-1
CASSQLAGTQETQYF TRBJ2-5 TRBV2
CSASLAGAWTYNEQFF TRBJ2-1 TRBV20-1
CASSQSTGGNQPQHF TRBJ1-5 TRBV16
CASSAGTQSFQETQYF TRBJ2-5 TRBV5-1
CASSVAPRFSNTEAFF TRBJ1-1 TRBV9
CAWSAQINQPQHF TRBJ1-5 TRBV30
CTSSRFPRLATEETQYF TRBJ2-5 TRBV7-2
CASSQDPVGGQPQHF TRBJ1-5 TRBV4-2
CASSRLMVGSGNTIYF TRBJ1-3 TRBV18
CASRVDSTNYGYTF TRBJ1-2 TRBV6-5
CAWIDPRPTGYRRLNTEAFF TRBJ1-1 TRBV30
CASSVLGTSGGQETQYF TRBJ2-5 TRBV7-2
CASSSGQTYEQYF TRBJ2-7 TRBV7-2
CASSVDDSSSGNTIYF TRBJ1-3 TRBV9
CASSPIVPLAGGRETQYF TRBJ2-5 TRBV7-6
CASSLRVSTDTQYF TRBJ2-3 TRBV6-2/TRBV6-3
CASSYSQNTEAFF TRBJ1-1 TRBV13
CASTPGATNEKLFF TRBJ1-4 TRBV2
CASSHRASSYEQYF TRBJ2-7 TRBV3-1/TRBV3-2
CASSLVGHRNTGELFF TRBJ2-2 TRBV5-8
CASSQSGYGYTF TRBJ1-2 TRBV27
CSASSFGRGRDEKLFF TRBJ1-4 TRBV20-1
CASSQDSGGGFYGYTF TRBJ1-2 TRBV4-3
CASSLASGGANYGYTF TRBJ1-2 TRBV7-9
CASSLEFGRGGNEQFF TRBJ2-1 TRBV5-1
CSAHQGNEQFF TRBJ2-1 TRBV20-1
CASSAGGDRSYNSPLHF TRBJ1-6 TRBV5-4
CSVRRGNYNEQFF TRBJ2-1 TRBV29-1
CASSPGQSTDTQYF TRBJ2-3 TRBV7-3
CASGGLPNYGYTF TRBJ1-2 TRBV12-3/TRBV12-4
CASSVAVQAPPDNEQFF TRBJ2-1 TRBV9
CASSYPGGTGELFF TRBJ2-2 TRBV6-6
CASSRRDRPNYGYTF TRBJ1-2 TRBV6-5
CASSSQGHYYGYTF TRBJ1-2 TRBV6-5
CASSLQIEDQPQHF TRBJ1-5 TRBV4-2
CATRTGGGEKLFF TRBJ1-4 TRBV6-5
CASSIDATGLDDEQFF TRBJ2-1 TRBV19
CASSLKRQLNTEAFF TRBJ1-1 TRBV7-8